The next 24 T cell receptor beta chains were all read from a single sample in a study of cytomegalovirus exposure and HLA in healthy donors. Libraries were prepared by immunoSEQ multiplex PCR; TCRdb keeps only in-frame clonotypes and omits some of them. The sample has 200,000 to 300,000 clones; over 75% are singletons. Sequencing was carried out using PBMCs. The receptors stem from a man aged 18 to 29 in good health and CMV-seropositive.

This clone was counted a single time. This chain connects TRBV27 to TRBJ2-1; no clear D gene. Trimming left V 2 bases short and J 2 bases short, with 7 bases between. The CDR3 runs 14 residues. Looked up from germline, CDR1 is MNHEY and CDR2 is SMNVEV (reference sequence). CDR3 sequence reads: CASSLRLTYNEQFF. CDR3 nucleotides: TGTGCCAGCAGTTTACGTCTTACCTACAATGAGCAGTTCTTC.

This chain joins TRBV4-2 and TRBJ1-1; the D gene is possibly TRBD1 (5 bases). Trimming took off 4 bases at V and 3 bases at J, with 12 bases between the two ends. The germline CDR1 and CDR2 sequences are LGHNA and YNFKEQ. The CDR3 runs 14 residues. CDR3 in DNA: TGTGCCAGCAGCCCCCGGGGGGTGTACACTGAAGCTTTCTTT. Amino acids: CASSPRGVYTEAFF.

In this sample, this clone turned up a few times. This same CDR3 is encoded by further DNA sequences in the sample. The chain uses TRBV19 and TRBJ1-1; D not resolved. Germline CDR1 is LNHDA and CDR2 is SQIVND (reference sequence). V dropped 3 bases and J dropped 4 bases, with 9 bases sitting between them. The CDR3 contains 13 residues. The chain's CDR3 is CASSIQQGTEAFF. CDR3 DNA sequence: TGTGCCAGTAGTATTCAACAAGGCACTGAAGCTTTCTTT.

The V gene is TRBV6-1, the J gene TRBJ2-7, with 8 bases lining up with TRBD2. V lost 3 bases to trimming and J lost 5 bases; unmatched junction nucleotides: 12. In germline, CDR1 is MNHNS, CDR2 SASEGT. This CDR3 has 16 amino acids. Written as DNA, the CDR3 is TGTGCCAGCAGTGAGGTCGCGGGAGGCTTGTTCAACGAGCAGTACTTC. Encoded protein: CASSEVAGGLFNEQYF.

This chain links TRBV28 with TRBJ2-5; TRBD1 matches 7 bases. There are 13 residues in the CDR3. Germline V lookup: CDR1 MDHEN, CDR2 SYDVKM. The junction had 4 bases not matched to a gene; V was cut back by 4 bases and J by 5 bases. CDR3 loop: CASSSQGYETQYF. The CDR3 nucleotides are TGTGCCAGCAGTTCACAGGGGTACGAGACCCAGTACTTC.

The rearrangement links TRBV29-1 to TRBJ1-2; D ambiguous. The germline V and J ends were trimmed by 5 bases and 10 bases, with 20 bases remaining between them. This CDR3 is built from 13 residues. The V gene's germline CDR1 is SQVTM and CDR2 ANQGSEA. CDR3 sequence: CSVSSRRVLDYTF. The CDR3 DNA follows: TGCAGCGTTAGTTCGAGGAGGGTTCTTGACTACACCTTC.

CDR3 DNA: TGTGCCAGCAGCTTAAGACAAACGCCGTTCTTC. It is translated as CASSLRQTPFF. The chain couples TRBV7-9 to TRBJ2-1; D remains ambiguous. From germline, CDR1 is SEHNR and CDR2 FQNEAQ (reference sequence). Deletions cut 2 bases from V and 15 bases from J, with 11 bases between. This CDR3 spans 11 amino acids.

The chain combines TRBV9 with TRBJ2-1, with TRBD2 matching over 7 bases. Germline values: CDR1 SGDLS, CDR2 YYNGEE. The CDR3 is made up of 15 amino acids. Trimming took 4 bases from V and 2 from J; bases not matched to a gene: 6. This chain's CDR3 is CASSISGKPYNEQFF. The CDR3 DNA follows: TGTGCCAGCAGCATCAGCGGGAAGCCCTACAATGAGCAGTTCTTC. The full variable domain, completed using reference TRBV9 and TRBJ2-1, is DSGVTQTPKHLITATGQRVTLRCSPRSGDLSVYWYQQSLDQGLQFLIQYYNGEERAKGNILERFSAQQFPDLHSELNLSSLELGDSALYFCASSISGKPYNEQFFGPGTRLTVL.

This clone was seen a single time. V usage is TRBV25-1 and J usage is TRBJ1-2; 9 nucleotides match TRBD1. This CDR3 has 15 residues. V shed 3 bases, J shed 8 bases, and the junction held 10 bases outside the gene matches. The V gene's germline CDR1 is MGHDK and CDR2 SYGVNS. The CDR3 bases are TGTGCCAGCAGTGAGCGATACGACAGGGGGGGCGGCTACACCTTC. This gives the protein CASSERYDRGGGYTF.

The chain combines TRBV29-1 with TRBJ1-1, with a possible D match to TRBD1 (5 bases). CDR1 SQVTM and CDR2 ANQGSEA come from the germline V gene. Trimming left V 6 bases short and J 3 bases short, with 17 bases between. This CDR3 has 14 amino acids. For the CDR3, the DNA is TGCAGCGTAGCGGGGGTCGTCGGGGACACTGAAGCTTTCTTT. This codes for CSVAGVVGDTEAFF.

The chain combines TRBV28 with TRBJ2-7; TRBD1 aligns across 8 bases. Germline CDR1 MDHEN, CDR2 SYDVKM. The V segment lost 5 bases and the J segment 2 bases; nucleotides outside the gene matches: 5. This CDR3 region has 14 residues. The CDR3 spells CASSLGQGPYEQYF. The CDR3 DNA reads TGTGCCAGCAGTCTCGGACAGGGACCCTACGAGCAGTACTTC.

V usage is TRBV5-5 and J usage is TRBJ2-7; 8 nucleotides align to TRBD2. CDR3 length: 15 amino acids. The ends lost 1 base at V and 4 bases at J; junction bases unmatched: 7. The germline gives CDR1 SGHKS, CDR2 YYEKEE (reference sequence). The CDR3 here is CASSLLAGRAYEQYF. The CDR3 DNA is TGTGCCAGCAGCTTGTTGGCCGGGAGGGCTTACGAGCAGTACTTC.

This chain joins TRBV5-5 and TRBJ1-1; maybe TRBD1 (5 bases). This CDR3 has 13 amino acids. V gave up 4 bases and J gave up 3 bases, with 10 bases separating them. Germline CDR1 is SGHKS and CDR2 is YYEKEE (reference sequence). In DNA form, the CDR3 reads TGTGCCAGCAGCGATCCAGGGTACACTGAAGCTTTCTTT. It encodes CASSDPGYTEAFF. The full variable domain, with the rest looked up from reference TRBV5-5 and TRBJ1-1, is DAGVTQSPTHLIKTRGQQVTLRCSPISGHKSVSWYQQVLGQGPQFIFQYYEKEERGRGNFPDRFSARQFPNYSSELNVNALLLGDSALYLCASSDPGYTEAFFGQGTRLTVV.

This CDR3 reads CASSGLVPSYEQYF. CDR3 DNA sequence: TGTGCCAGCAGTGGACTAGTCCCCTCCTACGAGCAGTACTTC. The chain combines TRBV28 with TRBJ2-7, with TRBD2 identical over 7 bases. The CDR3 sequence is 14 residues long. The ends lost 5 bases at V and 0 bases at J; junction bases unmatched: 4. CDR1 is MDHEN, CDR2 SYDVKM, per germline.

The CDR3 sequence: CAWSRDYHSYTF. CDR3 DNA sequence: TGTGCCTGGAGTAGGGACTACCATAGCTACACCTTC. This sequence joins TRBV30 and TRBJ1-2; tentatively, D is TRBD1 (5 bases). Germline lookup yields CDR1 GTSNPN and CDR2 SVGIG (reference sequence). Trimming removed 2 bases from V and 9 bases from J, with 13 bases in between. CDR3 size: 12 residues.

The chain joins TRBV10-3 to TRBJ2-3; TRBD2 aligns across 7 bases. Germline V CDR1 and CDR2: ENHRY, SYGVKD. Trimming removed 4 bases from V and 1 base from J; junction bases left unmatched: 5. This CDR3 is 15 amino acids long. CDR3 in amino acids: CAISGSGTRTDTQYF. The CDR3, as DNA: TGTGCCATCAGTGGGAGCGGGACCCGCACAGATACGCAGTATTTT.

The chain recombines TRBV27 with TRBJ2-2; D may correspond to TRBD1 or TRBD2 (5 bases each). Germline lookup yields CDR1 MNHEY and CDR2 SMNVEV (reference sequence). CDR3 length: 14 amino acids. V was pared by 3 bases and J by 4 bases, with 9 bases between. CDR3 amino acids: CASSFTGPTGELFF. For the CDR3, the DNA is TGTGCCAGCAGTTTCACGGGGCCCACCGGGGAGCTGTTTTTT.

The chain is built from TRBV14 and TRBJ2-1; 10 nucleotides match TRBD2. CDR1 SGHDN and CDR2 FVKESK come from the germline V gene. V lost 5 bases and J lost 3; bases outside the gene matches: 7. The CDR3 extends over 16 amino acids. CDR3 bases: TGTGCCAGCAGCATATTAGCGGGAGGTTTCTACAATGAGCAGTTCTTC. Amino acid sequence: CASSILAGGFYNEQFF.

This clone has only a few counts. The gene calls are TRBV10-3 and TRBJ1-1; no reliable D call. The CDR3 has 13 amino acids. Germline V CDR1 and CDR2: ENHRY, SYGVKD. The V and J ends lost 3 bases and 5 bases respectively, with 10 bases between them. CDR3 residues: CAISELVRTEAFF. DNA of the CDR3: TGTGCCATCAGTGAATTAGTGAGGACTGAAGCTTTCTTT.

This clone appeared once. The chain joins TRBV6-6 to TRBJ1-5; D not resolved. The CDR3 has 13 amino acids. Germline V lookup: CDR1 MNHNY, CDR2 SVGAGI (reference sequence). V lost 2 bases and J 7 bases, leaving 9 bases between the germline ends. The CDR3 region is CASSYQSGQPQHF. The DNA of the CDR3 is TGTGCCAGCAGTTACCAGAGCGGGCAGCCCCAGCATTTT.

The chain carries TRBV19 and TRBJ2-7; unclear D gene. This CDR3 is 15 amino acids long. CDR1 is LNHDA, CDR2 SQIVND, per germline (reference sequence). The V and J ends lost 0 bases and 2 bases respectively, with 11 bases between them. In DNA, the CDR3 is TGTGCCAGTAGTATAGATGTGACCGCCACCTACGAGCAGTACTTC. Translating it yields CASSIDVTATYEQYF. The full variable domain, in which reference TRBV19 and TRBJ2-7 provide the parts outside the CDR3, is DGGITQSPKYLFRKEGQNVTLSCEQNLNHDAMYWYRQDPGQGLRLIYYSQIVNDFQKGDIAEGYSVSREKKESFPLTVTSAQKNPTAFYLCASSIDVTATYEQYFGPGTRLTVT.

The chain is built from TRBV7-9 and TRBJ1-4; weak D call: TRBD1 (5 bases). Deletions cut 5 bases from V and 4 bases from J, with 14 bases between. CDR3 length: 15 residues. Germline V CDR1 and CDR2: SEHNR, FQNEAQ (reference sequence). The CDR3 coding sequence is TGTGCCAGCAGCGTGTCGGACACATTTAATGAAAAACTGTTTTTT. This codes for CASSVSDTFNEKLFF.

V and J are TRBV11-3 and TRBJ1-1, with 9 bases that match TRBD1. This CDR3 comprises 14 residues. After removal of 5 bases from V and 3 bases from J, the junction contained 4 bases not matched to a gene. Germline lookup yields CDR1 SGHNT and CDR2 YENEEA. The CDR3 sequence is CASSQRDRDTEAFF. CDR3 sequence (DNA): TGTGCCAGCAGCCAACGGGACAGGGACACTGAAGCTTTCTTT.

The chain uses TRBV5-1 and TRBJ2-7, with a tentative D call TRBD1 (6 bases). V lost 2 bases and J lost 6, with 18 bases in between. CDR3 length equals 15 residues. CDR1 SGHRS and CDR2 YFSETQ come from the germline V gene. The CDR3 region has the DNA TGCGCCAGCAGCTTAGGCAGGACAGTAAATTCCGAGCAGTACTTC. It is translated as CASSLGRTVNSEQYF.